One and the same sample provided the 27 T cell receptor beta chains below, sequenced in a study of T cells in Graves' hyperthyroidism and ophthalmopathy. TCR beta CDR3 sequences were amplified from RNA transcripts. An initial round of RT-PCR targeting the TCR CDR3 relied on the HTBI primer set. TCRdb re-derived calls from the multiplex PCR reads in MiXCR, one entry per CDR3 protein. The sample contains about 360,000 distinct CDR3 sequences, 13% of which appear only once. The sample comprised blood. Receptors originate from a woman younger than 35 with Graves' hyperthyroidism.

The rearrangement joins TRBV20-1 to TRBJ2-5, with D possibly matching TRBD1 (5 bases). This CDR3 spans 14 amino acids. The ends were cut back, 2 bases at V and 5 bases at J, with 15 bases in the middle. Germline CDR1 DFQATT, CDR2 SNEGSKA (reference sequence). Here the CDR3 reads CSARFRAAGETQYF. For the CDR3, the DNA is TGCAGTGCTAGATTCCGGGCAGCAGGGGAGACCCAGTACTTC.

This clonotype was recorded at least ten times. The J gene is TRBJ2-7, the V gene TRBV30; TRBD2 might be the D (6 bases). This CDR3 contains 13 residues. Trimming removed 0 bases at V and 0 bases at J, with 6 bases between. CDR1 and CDR2 (germline): GTSNPN, SVGIG (reference sequence). DNA for the CDR3: TGTGCCTGGAGTGTGGGACTCTCCTACGAGCAGTACTTC. As protein: CAWSVGLSYEQYF.

A note on this clonotype: A much bigger clone sits one base away, suggesting this may be a read error. This sequence joins TRBV18 and TRBJ1-4; D is unclear. Germline CDR1 and CDR2: KGHSH and LQKENI. CDR3 length: 15 amino acids. The CDR3 reads CASSPRRSNNGKLFF. In nucleotides, the CDR3 is TGTGCCAGCTCACCACGAAGATCCAATAATGGAAAACTGTTTTTT.

This clonotype has only a few counts. This CDR3 is CASSGPGGGGYTF. CDR3 in DNA: TGTGCCAGCAGCGGACCAGGGGGAGGCGGCTACACCTTC. The chain carries TRBV9 and TRBJ1-2; 7 bases map to TRBD1. V lost 3 bases to trimming and J lost 8 bases; unmatched junction nucleotides: 7. Germline V CDR1 and CDR2: SGDLS, YYNGEE. This CDR3 comprises 13 residues.

The gene calls are TRBV7-9 and TRBJ2-7; 11 bases line up with TRBD2. The CDR3 contains 15 residues. Germline lookup yields CDR1 SEHNR and CDR2 FQNEAQ (reference sequence). V lost 5 bases and J lost 7; bases outside the gene matches: 10. The CDR3 nucleotides are TGTGCCAGCAGCCGAGGTAGCGGGGGGGCAGGAGAGCAGTACTTC. This codes for CASSRGSGGAGEQYF. Full variable domain (remainder filled in from reference TRBV7-9 and TRBJ2-7): DTGVSQNPRHKITKRGQNVTFRCDPISEHNRLYWYRQTLGQGPEFLTYFQNEAQLEKSRLLSDRFSAERPKGSFSTLEIQRTEQGDSAMYLCASSRGSGGAGEQYFGPGTRLTVT.

The V gene is TRBV27, the J gene TRBJ1-1, with 8 nucleotides matching TRBD1. V was clipped by 1 base and J by 3 bases; unmatched bases: 10. The CDR3 loop spans 17 amino acids. CDR1 is MNHEY, CDR2 SMNVEV, per germline (reference sequence). The CDR3 is CASSLWGQGAFHTEAFF. In DNA form, the CDR3 reads TGTGCCAGCAGTTTATGGGGGCAGGGGGCCTTCCACACTGAAGCTTTCTTT.

This clonotype showed up many times. This chain uses TRBV29-1 with TRBJ1-1; no clear D gene. Germline loops: CDR1 SQVTM, CDR2 ANQGSEA. The CDR3 is made up of 10 amino acids. Trimming stripped 4 bases from V and 1 base from J, with 1 base between. This chain's CDR3 is CSVGNTEAFF. The DNA for the CDR3 is TGCAGCGTTGGGAACACTGAAGCTTTCTTT.

This clonotype occurred many times. The chain combines TRBV3-1 with TRBJ2-1; D unclear. Trimming stripped 3 bases from V and 7 bases from J, with 4 bases between. Looked up from germline, CDR1 is LGHDT and CDR2 is YNNKEL (reference sequence). This CDR3 region has 11 residues. CDR3 nucleotide sequence: TGTGCCAGCAGCCACAGGAATGAGCAGTTCTTC. It translates to CASSHRNEQFF.

Turning to this clonotype: A read error is possible here, since a much larger clone lies one base away. This chain joins TRBV6-2 or TRBV6-3 and TRBJ1-2; tentatively, D is TRBD1 (5 bases). CDR3 size: 14 residues. Germline V gene lookup returns CDR1 MNHEY and CDR2 SVGEGT. CDR3 in amino acids: CARSRTSSNYGYTF. The DNA of the CDR3 is TGTGCCCGCAGTAGGACATCTTCTAACTATGGCTACACCTTC.

This clonotype appeared many times. The chain recombines TRBV15 with TRBJ2-1; 8 bases match TRBD1. Germline V gene lookup returns CDR1 LNHNV and CDR2 YYDKDF (reference sequence). The trim removed 1 base at V and 8 bases at J, leaving 7 bases unmatched. This CDR3 is built from 15 residues. CDR3 loop: CATSRGQGAVHEQFF. The CDR3 DNA is TGTGCCACCAGCAGAGGCCAGGGGGCGGTCCATGAGCAGTTCTTC.

Many counts were recorded for this clonotype. The V gene is TRBV20-1, the J gene TRBJ2-5; no clear D. The germline CDR1 and CDR2 sequences are DFQATT and SNEGSKA (reference sequence). This CDR3 has 12 residues. V shed 5 bases and J shed 5 bases, with 12 bases lying between them. The CDR3 region is CSALGLAETQYF. CDR3 in DNA: TGCAGTGCTCTCGGGCTGGCGGAGACCCAGTACTTC.

The chain recombines TRBV7-9 with TRBJ1-1, with unresolved D. Germline V gene sequence: CDR1 SEHNR, CDR2 FQNEAQ (reference sequence). V lost 2 bases, J lost 3 bases, and 4 bases lay in between. This CDR3 has 12 residues. CDR3: CASSLSHTEAFF. The DNA for the CDR3 is TGTGCCAGCAGCTTATCTCACACTGAAGCTTTCTTT.

This clonotype has ten or more counts. The V and J genes are TRBV7-9 and TRBJ2-7, with TRBD2 matching 13 bases. The CDR3 covers 16 residues. Germline V gene lookup returns CDR1 SEHNR and CDR2 FQNEAQ (reference sequence). V was pared by 4 bases and J by 4 bases, with 7 bases of the junction left unmatched. CDR3: CASSSSGTSGDYEQYF. Here the CDR3 DNA reads TGTGCCAGCAGCTCCTCCGGGACTAGCGGGGATTACGAGCAGTACTTC.

This clonotype has at least ten counts. V is TRBV28 and J is TRBJ1-5; 9 bases line up with TRBD1. CDR1 and CDR2 (germline): MDHEN, SYDVKM. V lost 9 bases, J lost 7 bases, and 13 bases stayed unmatched. This CDR3 spans 15 amino acids. CDR3 protein: CASRPRDRVVQPQHF. The CDR3 nucleotides read TGTGCCAGTAGACCTCGGGACAGGGTAGTGCAGCCCCAGCATTTT.

This clonotype was observed a few times. The V call is TRBV20-1, the J call TRBJ1-5; D perhaps matches TRBD1 (6 bases). V lost 6 bases, J lost 0 bases, and 15 bases lay in between. Germline assignment: CDR1 DFQATT and CDR2 SNEGSKA (reference sequence). The CDR3 totals 15 residues. The CDR3 DNA reads TGCAGTGCGACGCGGGGGCGGCTTAGCAATCAGCCCCAGCATTTT. Encoded protein: CSATRGRLSNQPQHF.

This clonotype was observed a handful of times. The chain links TRBV10-3 to TRBJ2-5; D is unclear. Germline V gene lookup returns CDR1 ENHRY and CDR2 SYGVKD. The CDR3 contains 13 residues. With 2 bases removed from V and 3 bases from J, the gap between germline ends came to 7 bases. In DNA, the CDR3 is TGTGCCATCAGTGAGATTGCGGAAGAGACCCAGTACTTC. Translated: CAISEIAEETQYF.

This clonotype occurred many times. The chain joins TRBV13 to TRBJ2-3; D gene uncertain. From germline, CDR1 is PRHDT and CDR2 FYEKMQ (reference sequence). Trimming removed 4 bases at V and 3 bases at J, with 8 bases between. This CDR3 has 13 amino acids. The CDR3 sequence: CASSSPITDTQYF. The CDR3 nucleotides are TGTGCCAGCAGCTCACCTATTACAGATACGCAGTATTTT.

Only a few counts were recorded for this clonotype. Here the CDR3 DNA reads TGCAGTGCTGAAGGGACTAGCGGGGGGGCAGATACGCAGTATTTT. Protein sequence: CSAEGTSGGADTQYF. The V call is TRBV20-1, the J call TRBJ2-3; 16 bases are a match to TRBD2. CDR1 is DFQATT, CDR2 SNEGSKA, per germline (reference sequence). J gave up 4 bases and V 5 bases, and 3 bases lay outside the gene matches. The CDR3 spans 15 residues.

This clonotype was seen repeatedly, ten times or more. V and J are TRBV11-2 and TRBJ2-7; TRBD2 matches 8 bases. The CDR3 is 15 residues long. CDR1 and CDR2 from the germline V gene are SGHAT and FQNNGV. After removal of 4 bases from V and 7 bases from J, the junction contained 12 bases not matched to a gene. CDR3 coding DNA: TGTGCCAGCAGCTCTCCCCAAGGACTAGCTTCAGAGCAGTACTTC. This sequence encodes CASSSPQGLASEQYF.

The genes are TRBV4-3 and TRBJ2-7; 11 nucleotides align to TRBD2. This CDR3 has 17 residues. From germline, CDR1 is LGHNA and CDR2 YSLEER. V gave up 3 bases and J gave up 2 bases; unmatched junction bases: 9. CDR3 nucleotides: TGCGCCAGCAGCCATGCCCTTGGGACTAGCGGAACCTACGAGCAGTACTTC. This sequence encodes CASSHALGTSGTYEQYF.

This clonotype was detected ten times or more. V gene TRBV7-8 combines with J gene TRBJ1-2; 8 bases line up with TRBD1. V lost 4 bases to trimming and J lost 4 bases; unmatched junction nucleotides: 8. This CDR3 has 15 residues. Per germline, CDR1 SGHVS and CDR2 FQNEAQ. This CDR3 reads CASSWGQETIYGYTF. The CDR3 region has the DNA TGTGCCAGCAGCTGGGGACAGGAGACGATCTATGGCTACACCTTC.

This clonotype was counted many times. This chain links TRBV5-1 with TRBJ1-1; perhaps TRBD1 as D (5 bases). The CDR3 totals 15 residues. Germline V gene lookup returns CDR1 SGHRS and CDR2 YFSETQ. The V end lost 0 bases, the J end lost 1 base, and 10 bases lay between the germline ends. The CDR3: CASSLVGDWNTEAFF. CDR3 in DNA: TGCGCCAGCAGCTTGGTGGGGGACTGGAACACTGAAGCTTTCTTT.

Of note for this clonotype: A much larger clone lies a single base off, so this may be a read error. CDR3: CAGSPSEVLSGNTIYF. CDR3 sequence (DNA): TGTGCCGGCTCACCCTCGGAGGTCCTCTCTGGAAACACCATATATTTT. V is TRBV18 and J is TRBJ1-3; no clear D gene. CDR1 is KGHSH and CDR2 is LQKENI in the germline V gene. The CDR3 loop spans 16 amino acids.

V and J are TRBV4-2 and TRBJ1-1, with TRBD1 as a possible D gene (5 bases). Trimming shortened V by 6 bases and J by 9 bases, and 17 bases separated the two germline ends. The germline gives CDR1 LGHNA, CDR2 YNFKEQ. The length of the CDR3 is 13 residues. CDR3 residues: CASSQTAGTKAFF. The CDR3, as DNA: TGTGCCAGCAGTCAAACCGCCGGGACGAAAGCTTTCTTT.

The J gene is TRBJ2-1, the V gene TRBV7-9, with 7 nucleotides matching TRBD1. Germline assignment: CDR1 SEHNR and CDR2 FQNEAQ (reference sequence). This CDR3 region has 16 residues. V gave up 5 bases and J gave up 7 bases; unmatched junction bases: 14. The CDR3 DNA reads as TGTGCCAGCAGCGCTAGTCGTCCCCTCAGGGGGAATGAGCAGTTCTTC. Protein: CASSASRPLRGNEQFF.

This clonotype was seen many times. This chain joins TRBV3-1 and TRBJ2-3; D is undetermined. CDR3 size: 15 residues. The V and J ends lost 4 bases and 0 bases respectively, with 11 bases between them. From germline, CDR1 is LGHDT and CDR2 YNNKEL (reference sequence). The CDR3 region is CASSPARQSTDTQYF. The CDR3 DNA reads as TGTGCCAGCAGCCCCGCGCGACAAAGCACAGATACGCAGTATTTT.

This clonotype has a count of ten or more. This rearrangement joins TRBV18 to TRBJ1-2; 7 bases line up with TRBD1. CDR3 size: 15 residues. Germline V lookup: CDR1 KGHSH, CDR2 LQKENI. The junction had 14 bases not matched to a gene; V was cut back by 5 bases and J by 8 bases. CDR3 region: CASSSGQTTRRGYTF. The CDR3 nucleotides are TGTGCCAGCTCATCGGGACAGACCACACGGAGAGGCTACACCTTC. Based on the CDR3 plus reference TRBV18 and TRBJ1-2, the full variable domain is NAGVMQNPRHLVRRRGQEARLRCSPMKGHSHVYWYRQLPEEGLKFMVYLQKENIIDESGMPKERFSAEFPKEGPSILRIQQVVRGDSAAYFCASSSGQTTRRGYTFGSGTRLTVV.